The TCR beta chain under discussion was sequenced for a study of blood T cell repertoires in COVID-19. The CDR3 is 15 residues long. Trimming took 2 bases from V and 6 from J, leaving 14 bases between them. Looked up from germline, CDR1 is MNHEY and CDR2 is SVGAGI. Clones were read by immunoSEQ multiplex PCR, and TCRdb kept only the in-frame ones, dropping some. Of around 110,000 clones in the sample, about nine tenths were seen once. The receptor's source is a human donor with active COVID-19. The donor label of this sample is uncertain. The sample consisted of peripheral blood. The chain recombines TRBV6-5 with TRBJ2-1; D is perhaps TRBD2 (6 bases). The CDR3 reads CASSYESGVRNEQFF. In DNA, the CDR3 is TGTGCCAGCAGTTACGAATCGGGAGTGCGCAATGAGCAGTTCTTC.